Listed below are T cell receptor beta chains from one sample, sequenced in a study of OX40 agonist ivuxolimab in advanced cancers. TCRdb's copy holds only in-frame clones and misses some; the assay was immunoSEQ multiplex PCR. The sample records 90,000 to 95,000 clones, roughly 86% being singletons. Specimen: CD4+ or CD8+ T cells sorted from blood, collected in a trial of the OX40 agonist ivuxolimab. These receptors originate from an adult with an advanced solid tumor such as melanoma, head and neck, liver or kidney cancer. The CDR3 runs from the conserved cysteine through the conserved F or W. The D gene is left open where the match is weak. A row's size may be missing; if present it is once, few, many or a size class.

j_call v_call clone_size d_call cdr3_nt cdr3_aa
TRBJ2-5 TRBV18 once TRBD2 TGTGCCAGCTCACCGAAAGCGGGAGGGCCCCGAGAGACCCAGTACTTC CASSPKAGGPRETQYF
TRBJ1-2 TRBV4-2 - - TGTGCCAGCAGCCAAGGGGGCCTAACCGGCTACACCTTC CASSQGGLTGYTF
TRBJ2-5 TRBV27 - - TGTGCCAGCAGTTTATCCTCCTTCCGGGTAGAGACCCAGTACTTC CASSLSSFRVETQYF
TRBJ1-5 TRBV5-6 - - TGTGCCAGCAGCTTGGGGCAGCGGAGCAATCAGCCCCAGCATTTT CASSLGQRSNQPQHF
TRBJ2-1 TRBV25-1 - TRBD2 TGTGCCAGCAGTGGGTTAGCGGGAGTCACCAATGAGCAGTTCTTC CASSGLAGVTNEQFF
TRBJ2-1 TRBV7-9 - - TGTGCCAGCGGGAGCATAGATCTCTATGAGCAGTTCTTC CASGSIDLYEQFF
TRBJ2-7 TRBV4-1 - - TGCGCCAGCAGCCACGCGGCGGAGGGAGCCCAGTCCTACGAGCAGTACTTC CASSHAAEGAQSYEQYF
TRBJ1-2 TRBV18 - - TGTGCCAGCTCACCCGAACCGGGCTATGGCTACACCTTC CASSPEPGYGYTF
TRBJ2-1 TRBV5-1 once TRBD2 TGCGCCAGCAGCCCCGAAGCGGGAGGATGGAACAATGAGCAGTTCTTC CASSPEAGGWNNEQFF
TRBJ1-5 TRBV7-9 - TRBD1 TGTGCCAGCAGCCTAGGACAGGGTGGCCAGCCCCAGCATTTT CASSLGQGGQPQHF
TRBJ1-2 TRBV11-2 - - TGTGCCAGCAGCCCACGGGACGCCCGGAGATATGACTATGGCTACACCTTC CASSPRDARRYDYGYTF
TRBJ2-1 TRBV5-1 - - TGCGCCAGCAGCTGGCCCGAATCTAGTTTCAATGAGCAGTTCTTC CASSWPESSFNEQFF
TRBJ2-5 TRBV30 few - TGTGCCTGGAGTCAAGAGACCCAGTACTTC CAWSQETQYF
TRBJ2-1 TRBV13 - - TGTGCCAGCAGCTTAGACCTCAGAGGGGGCAATGAGCAGTTCTTC CASSLDLRGGNEQFF
TRBJ2-1 TRBV7-8 - - TGTGCCAGCAGCTTAGGGAGGCGAGGGCAGTTCTTC CASSLGRRGQFF
TRBJ2-3 TRBV7-2 - TRBD2 TGTGCCAGCAGCTTAAGCGGGAGAACAGATACGCAGTATTTT CASSLSGRTDTQYF
TRBJ1-1 TRBV5-1 - - TGCGCCAGCAGAAGGGACGGGAACACTGAAGCTTTCTTT CASRRDGNTEAFF
TRBJ1-6 TRBV6-5 few - TGTGCCAGCAGTTACAGCACGGGCGAACCTAATTCACCCCTCCACTTT CASSYSTGEPNSPLHF
TRBJ1-3 TRBV5-4 - TRBD1 TGTGCCAGCACCTTTGGGACAGACGGAAACACCATATATTTT CASTFGTDGNTIYF
TRBJ1-4 TRBV27 - - TGTGCCAGCAGTAAGGACAGCGTCAATGAAAAACTGTTTTTT CASSKDSVNEKLFF
TRBJ1-2 TRBV11-2 - TRBD1 TGTGCCAGCAGCTTGACAGGGGGTGGAGGCTACACCTTC CASSLTGGGGYTF
TRBJ2-7 TRBV11-3 - - TGTGCCAGCAGCTTAGAGGGCTACGAGCAGTACTTC CASSLEGYEQYF
TRBJ1-2 TRBV10-3 - - TGTGCCATCAGATCCCTTGACCGGAACTATGGCTACACCTTC CAIRSLDRNYGYTF
TRBJ2-7 TRBV28 - - TGTGCCAGCAGCCGATGGCTGGGCCGCGAGCAGTACTTC CASSRWLGREQYF
TRBJ2-3 TRBV19 - TRBD1 TGTGCCAGTAGTATGAGTACAGGGGGCACAGATACGCAGTATTTT CASSMSTGGTDTQYF
TRBJ2-1 TRBV7-2 - TRBD2 TGTGCCAGCAGCTTACGGACTAGCTCCGGGGAGCAGTTCTTC CASSLRTSSGEQFF
TRBJ2-3 TRBV15 - - TGTGCCACCAGGACAGGAGGCACAGATACGCAGTATTTT CATRTGGTDTQYF
TRBJ2-7 TRBV6-5 - - TGTGCCAGCAGTTACTCAAGGTCCTACGAGCAGTACTTC CASSYSRSYEQYF
TRBJ2-3 TRBV30 once TRBD2 TGTGCCTGGCGCCGGGGACTAGCGGGAGGGGGGGTAACAGATACGCAGTATTTT CAWRRGLAGGGVTDTQYF
TRBJ2-7 TRBV28 - TRBD1 TGTGCCAGCAGTTTGTGGGGGACAGGCGAGCAGTACTTC CASSLWGTGEQYF
TRBJ2-7 TRBV10-3 - TRBD2 TGTGCCATCAAGTCTAGCGGACGATCCTCCTACGAGCAGTACTTC CAIKSSGRSSYEQYF
TRBJ2-3 TRBV4-3 - TRBD1 TGCGCCAGCAGTCTCCCGGGACAGGGGCTGGGAACGACTAGCACAGATACGCAGTATTTT CASSLPGQGLGTTSTDTQYF
TRBJ2-3 TRBV4-1 - TRBD1 TGCGCCAGCAGCCAAGGACAGGGGGCTATAGATACGCAGTATTTT CASSQGQGAIDTQYF
TRBJ2-1 TRBV7-8 - - TGTGCCAGCAGCTCGGACAGGGCGGGACTAGCAAATTACAATGAGCAGTTCTTC CASSSDRAGLANYNEQFF
TRBJ2-1 TRBV7-9 - - TGTGCCAGCAGCATAGGTCCAGGCAGGCGGATTTACAATGAGCAGTTCTTC CASSIGPGRRIYNEQFF
TRBJ1-4 TRBV7-9 - - TGTGCCAGCAGCTTAGAGGGGGGGCTTAATGAAAAACTGTTTTTT CASSLEGGLNEKLFF
TRBJ2-1 TRBV29-1 - TRBD1 TGCAGCGGCGGCCAGGGGGCCTACAATGAGCAGTTCTTC CSGGQGAYNEQFF
TRBJ1-3 TRBV7-8 - - TGTGCCAGCAGCTTAGTCTCCCGCTCTGGAAACACCATATATTTT CASSLVSRSGNTIYF
TRBJ2-2 TRBV19 - TRBD1 TGTGCCAGCTCGACAGGGCCCACCGGGGAGCTGTTTTTT CASSTGPTGELFF
TRBJ2-1 TRBV11-2 once - TGTGCCAGCAGCTTAGATGGTGACTACACGTACAATGAGCAGTTCTTC CASSLDGDYTYNEQFF
TRBJ1-3 TRBV5-1 - - TGCGCCAGCAGCGATCAGGGTACAGGAAACACCATATATTTT CASSDQGTGNTIYF
TRBJ2-5 TRBV19 - - TGTGCCAGTAGTATAGCCTCCGACAGCGGTGAGACCCAGTACTTC CASSIASDSGETQYF